This T cell receptor beta chain comes out of a study of shared clonotypes between healthy human individuals. Study findings and constraints: A reduction in generation probabilities was seen for non-shared clonotypes relative to those shared by all four donors. Compared with memory subsets, naive subsets generally had larger estimated richness. Collection of samples was limited to blood; tissue repertoires likely differ.

Genomic DNA per cell subset filled all wells of several immunoSEQ plates. The data were produced by immunoSEQ multiplex PCR, yet TCRdb's version contains in-frame clones alone and is incomplete. This repertoire shows approximately 2.4 million clones, approximately 94% found once; its top ten account for roughly 0.13%. A note on this clone: The antigen is undetermined.

Trimming removed 4 bases from V and 1 base from J, with 11 bases in between. The CDR3 spans 15 residues. Germline CDR1 SGHRS, CDR2 YFSETQ. Specimen: naive CD4+ T cells sorted from blood. Subset noted: CD45RA+ positively selected. This clonotype originated in a young man in good health. The rearrangement links TRBV5-1 to TRBJ1-4; no definite D call. Here the CDR3 DNA reads TGCGCCAGCAGCCCAGACGGGTTAACTAATGAAAAACTGTTTTTT. The encoded protein is CASSPDGLTNEKLFF.